The 7 T cell receptor beta chains in this list originate from one sample, sequenced in a study of shared clonotypes between healthy human individuals. Assay: immunoSEQ multiplex PCR; the TCRdb copy retains only in-frame clones and omits some. The profile shows about 700,000 clones, about 91% of them singletons. Naivety among CD8 cells was defined by CD45RO negativity and positive CCR7 selection, thereby excluding terminally differentiated effector memory CD45RA+ cells. Specimen: naive CD8+ T cells sorted from blood. These receptors originate from a man aged 25 to 40 in good health.

The gene calls are TRBV20-1 and TRBJ2-1; D not certain. CDR3 length equals 9 residues. The ends were cut back, 6 bases at V and 7 bases at J, with 4 bases in the middle. CDR1 and CDR2 (germline): DFQATT, SNEGSKA (reference sequence). The CDR3 region is CSAGNEQFF. CDR3 in DNA: TGCAGTGCCGGGAATGAGCAGTTCTTC.

This chain links TRBV5-4 with TRBJ2-2, with TRBD1 matching 7 bases. The V gene's germline CDR1 is SGHNT and CDR2 YYREEE (reference sequence). The CDR3 is made up of 17 amino acids. The J segment lost 0 bases and the V segment lost 5 bases, leaving 10 bases of the junction unmatched. CDR3 DNA: TGTGCCAGCAGTCCCCGGGACAGTAATTCGAACACCGGGGAGCTGTTTTTT. Its protein is CASSPRDSNSNTGELFF.

V is TRBV6-1 and J is TRBJ1-2, with 8 bases lining up with TRBD1. V lost 5 bases, J lost 6 bases, and 11 bases stayed unmatched. In germline, CDR1 is MNHNS, CDR2 SASEGT. The CDR3 has 15 amino acids. The CDR3: CASSTHQGAGDGYTF. The CDR3 DNA reads TGTGCCAGCAGTACCCATCAGGGGGCGGGAGATGGCTACACCTTC.

The rearrangement uses TRBV5-5 and TRBJ1-5; 7 bases align to TRBD1. This CDR3 is 16 amino acids long. The V gene end was trimmed by 4 bases and the J gene end by 3 bases; junction bases not matched to a gene: 10. In germline, CDR1 is SGHKS, CDR2 YYEKEE (reference sequence). CDR3 sequence: CASSRETGASNQPQHF. DNA of the CDR3: TGTGCCAGCAGCCGAGAAACAGGGGCCTCCAATCAGCCCCAGCATTTT.

The chain links TRBV6-1 to TRBJ2-5; the D gene is possibly TRBD2 (6 bases). The CDR3 consists of 15 residues. Trimming took off 2 bases at V and 1 base at J, with 11 bases between the two ends. Germline CDR1 reads MNHNS; CDR2 reads SASEGT. The CDR3 DNA reads TGTGCCAGCAGTGAAACCCGGGACTTCCAAGAGACCCAGTACTTC. Translation gives CASSETRDFQETQYF.

This chain uses TRBV4-1 with TRBJ2-7; D unresolved. The CDR3 covers 16 residues. Germline V gene data show CDR1 as MGHRA and CDR2 as YSYEKL. V was pared by 0 bases and J by 0 bases, with 12 bases between. Written as DNA, the CDR3 is TGCGCCAGCAGCCAAGATCCGGGTGGGTTCTCCTACGAGCAGTACTTC. Its translation: CASSQDPGGFSYEQYF.

The chain couples TRBV28 to TRBJ2-7, with D perhaps matching TRBD2 (5 bases). CDR3 length equals 11 residues. Germline V CDR1 and CDR2: MDHEN, SYDVKM. Between the trimmed V and J ends, which lost 8 bases and 5 bases, there was a span of 10 bases. The CDR3 DNA is TGTGCCAGCTTTGAGGGTCACGAGCAGTACTTC. Translation: CASFEGHEQYF. The complete variable domain, with remaining parts taken from reference TRBV28 and TRBJ2-7, reads DVKVTQSSRYLVKRTGEKVFLECVQDMDHENMFWYRQDPGLGLRLIYFSYDVKMKEKGDIPEGYSVSREKKERFSLILESASTNQTSMYLCASFEGHEQYFGPGTRLTVT.